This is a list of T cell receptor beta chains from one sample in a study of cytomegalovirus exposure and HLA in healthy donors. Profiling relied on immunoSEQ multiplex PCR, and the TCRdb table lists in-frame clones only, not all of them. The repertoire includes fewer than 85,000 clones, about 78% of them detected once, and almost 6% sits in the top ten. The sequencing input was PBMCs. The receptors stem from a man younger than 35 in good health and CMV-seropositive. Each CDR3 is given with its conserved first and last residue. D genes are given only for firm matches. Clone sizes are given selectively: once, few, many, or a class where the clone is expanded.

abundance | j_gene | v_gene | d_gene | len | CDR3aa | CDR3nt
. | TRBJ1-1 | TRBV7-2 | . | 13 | CASHKGIGTEAFF | TGTGCCAGCCACAAGGGGATTGGGACAGAAGCTTTCTTT
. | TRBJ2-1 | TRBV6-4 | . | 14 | CASSETRRYNEQFF | TGTGCCAGCAGTGAAACCCGGAGATACAATGAGCAGTTCTTC
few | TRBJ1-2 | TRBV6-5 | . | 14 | CASSSPGGNYGYTF | TGTGCCAGCAGTTCGCCGGGGGGGAACTATGGCTACACCTTC
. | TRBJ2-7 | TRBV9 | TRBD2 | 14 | CASSVGLASYEQYF | TGTGCCAGCAGCGTAGGACTAGCGTCCTACGAGCAGTACTTC
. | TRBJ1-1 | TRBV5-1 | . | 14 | CASSPREATTEAFF | TGCGCCAGCAGCCCCCGAGAGGCCACCACTGAAGCTTTCTTT
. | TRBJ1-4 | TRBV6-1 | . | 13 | CASSEGQGQKLFF | TGTGCCAGCAGTGAAGGGCAGGGGCAAAAACTGTTTTTT
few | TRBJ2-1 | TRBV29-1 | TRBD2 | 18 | CSAFGITSGGSSYNEQFF | TGCAGCGCATTCGGAATTACTAGCGGGGGAAGCTCCTACAATGAGCAGTTCTTC
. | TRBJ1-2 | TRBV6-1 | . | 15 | CASSSNPGGVYGYTF | TGTGCCAGCAGTTCCAACCCGGGGGGCGTCTATGGCTACACCTTC
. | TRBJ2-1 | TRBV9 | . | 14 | CASGTQSSYNEQFF | TGTGCCAGCGGGACTCAGAGCTCCTACAATGAGCAGTTCTTC
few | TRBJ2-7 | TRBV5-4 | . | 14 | CASSLGRSSYEQYF | TGTGCCAGCAGCTTGGGAAGGAGCTCCTACGAGCAGTACTTC
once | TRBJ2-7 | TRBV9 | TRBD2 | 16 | CASSRGIAGVPYEQYF | TGTGCCAGCAGCCGGGGGATAGCGGGAGTCCCCTACGAGCAGTACTTC
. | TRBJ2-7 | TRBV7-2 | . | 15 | CASSLEGQISTQQYF | TGTGCCAGCAGCTTAGAGGGGCAGATCAGTACCCAGCAGTACTTC
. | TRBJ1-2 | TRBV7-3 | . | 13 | CASSSSGNYGYTF | TGTGCCAGCAGTTCCTCAGGGAACTATGGCTACACCTTC
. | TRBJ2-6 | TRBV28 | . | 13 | CASSESGANVLTF | TGTGCCAGCAGTGAGTCTGGGGCCAACGTCCTGACTTTC
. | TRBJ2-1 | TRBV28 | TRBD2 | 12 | CASNRLAGVEFF | TGTGCCAGCAATAGACTAGCGGGAGTAGAGTTCTTC
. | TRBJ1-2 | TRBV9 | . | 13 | CASSEINTYGYTF | TGTGCCAGCAGCGAGATTAACACCTATGGCTACACCTTC
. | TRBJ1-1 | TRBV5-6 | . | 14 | CASSLRGLNTEAFF | TGTGCCAGCAGCTTGCGCGGTCTGAACACTGAAGCTTTCTTT
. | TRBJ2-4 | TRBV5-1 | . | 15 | CASSLAGGAKNIQYF | TGCGCCAGCAGCTTGGCCGGGGGAGCCAAAAACATTCAGTACTTC
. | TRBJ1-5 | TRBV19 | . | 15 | CASSITGMAFQPQHF | TGTGCCAGTAGTATTACAGGGATGGCGTTCCAGCCCCAGCATTTT
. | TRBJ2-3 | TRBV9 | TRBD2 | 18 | CASSVSLAGGLYTDTQYF | TGTGCCAGCAGCGTCTCCCTAGCGGGAGGCCTGTACACAGATACGCAGTATTTT
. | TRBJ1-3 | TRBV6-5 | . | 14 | CASSLASSGNTIYF | TGTGCCAGCAGTTTAGCAAGCTCTGGAAACACCATATATTTT
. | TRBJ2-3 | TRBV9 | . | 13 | CASSVATTDTQYF | TGTGCCAGCAGCGTAGCTACTACGGATACGCAGTATTTT
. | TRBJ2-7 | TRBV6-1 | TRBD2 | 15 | CASSAASGRFYEQYF | TGTGCCAGCAGTGCGGCTAGCGGGAGATTCTACGAGCAGTACTTC
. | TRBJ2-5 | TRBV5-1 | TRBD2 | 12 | CASGLARETQYF | TGCGCCAGCGGACTAGCTCGAGAGACCCAGTACTTC
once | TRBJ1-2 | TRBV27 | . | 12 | CANINPIDGYTF | TGTGCCAACATAAACCCAATTGATGGCTACACCTTC
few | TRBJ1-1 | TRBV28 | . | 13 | CASSKRRRPEAFF | TGTGCCAGCAGCAAAAGGAGACGGCCTGAAGCTTTCTTT
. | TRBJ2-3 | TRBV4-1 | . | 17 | CASSQDWTSTSTDTQYF | TGCGCCAGCAGCCAAGACTGGACATCCACTAGCACAGATACGCAGTATTTT
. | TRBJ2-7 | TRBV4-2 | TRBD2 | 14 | CASSQETSGSEQYF | TGTGCCAGCAGCCAGGAGACTAGCGGGAGCGAGCAGTACTTC
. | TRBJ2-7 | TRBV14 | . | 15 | CASSRWATDSYEQYF | TGTGCCAGCAGCCGATGGGCGACAGATTCCTACGAGCAGTACTTC
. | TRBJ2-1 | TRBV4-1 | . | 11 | CASSQGTEQFF | TGCGCCAGCAGCCAAGGGACAGAGCAGTTCTTC
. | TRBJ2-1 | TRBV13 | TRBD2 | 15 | CASSPTSGRVSEQFF | TGTGCCAGCAGCCCGACTAGCGGGAGAGTTAGTGAGCAGTTCTTC
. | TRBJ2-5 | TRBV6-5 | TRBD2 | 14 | CASSIAGAQETQYF | TGTGCCAGCAGTATAGCGGGAGCACAAGAGACCCAGTACTTC
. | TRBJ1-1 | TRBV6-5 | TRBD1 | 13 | CASSYRDRGQAFF | TGTGCCAGCAGTTACAGGGACAGGGGGCAGGCTTTCTTT
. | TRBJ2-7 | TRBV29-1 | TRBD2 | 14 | CSVERLAGFYEQYF | TGCAGCGTGGAACGACTAGCGGGATTTTACGAGCAGTACTTC
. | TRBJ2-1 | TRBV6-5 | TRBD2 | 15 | CASSPYSGRLGEQFF | TGTGCCAGCAGCCCCTACAGCGGGAGGCTAGGTGAGCAGTTCTTC
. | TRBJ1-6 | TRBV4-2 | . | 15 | CASRPPDRDNSPLHF | TGTGCCAGCCGTCCCCCGGACAGAGACAATTCACCCCTCCACTTT
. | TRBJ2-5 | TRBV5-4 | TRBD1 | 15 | CASSLALGTGETQYF | TGTGCCAGCAGCTTGGCCCTCGGGACAGGGGAGACCCAGTACTTC
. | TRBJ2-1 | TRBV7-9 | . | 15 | CASSLGPIPTSEQFF | TGTGCCAGCAGCTTGGGGCCGATACCGACGAGTGAGCAGTTCTTC
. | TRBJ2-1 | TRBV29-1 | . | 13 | CSAAEISYNEQFF | TGCAGCGCCGCGGAGATCTCCTACAATGAGCAGTTCTTC
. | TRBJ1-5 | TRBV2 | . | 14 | CASRPGLLNQPQHF | TGTGCCAGCAGACCCGGTCTTCTCAATCAGCCCCAGCATTTT
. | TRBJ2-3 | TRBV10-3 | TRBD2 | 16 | CAIRLGLAGLTDTQYF | TGTGCCATCAGACTGGGACTAGCGGGGCTCACAGATACGCAGTATTTT
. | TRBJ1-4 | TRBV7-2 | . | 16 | CASSLVPGIGGEKLFF | TGTGCCAGCAGCTTAGTCCCGGGGATCGGTGGTGAAAAACTGTTTTTT
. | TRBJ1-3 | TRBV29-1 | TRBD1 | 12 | CSGMGQGNTIYF | TGCAGCGGTATGGGACAGGGAAACACCATATATTTT
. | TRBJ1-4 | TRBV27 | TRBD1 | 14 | CASRPGTAAEKLFF | TGTGCCAGCAGGCCCGGGACAGCGGCGGAAAAACTGTTTTTT
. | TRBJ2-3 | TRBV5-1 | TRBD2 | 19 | CASSWSPPSTSGRGDTQYF | TGCGCCAGCAGCTGGTCCCCCCCTTCAACTAGCGGGCGGGGCGATACGCAGTATTTT
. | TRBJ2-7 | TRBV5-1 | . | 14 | CASSLGGGIYEQYF | TGCGCCAGCAGCTTGGGTGGAGGGATCTACGAGCAGTACTTC
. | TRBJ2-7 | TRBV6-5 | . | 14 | CASTPKIAAYEQYF | TGTGCCAGCACCCCAAAAATAGCGGCCTACGAGCAGTACTTC
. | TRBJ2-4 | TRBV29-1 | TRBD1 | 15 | CSAILQGAAKNIQYF | TGCAGCGCCATCCTACAGGGGGCGGCCAAAAACATTCAGTACTTC
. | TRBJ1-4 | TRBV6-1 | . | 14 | CASTGVGPGEKLFF | TGTGCCAGCACCGGAGTGGGGCCAGGGGAAAAACTGTTTTTT
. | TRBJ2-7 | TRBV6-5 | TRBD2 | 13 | CASTGLVVGEQYF | TGTGCCAGCACGGGACTAGTGGTCGGCGAGCAGTACTTC
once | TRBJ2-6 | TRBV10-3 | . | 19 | CAISFSAGTSNSGANVLTF | TGTGCCATCAGCTTTTCGGCCGGGACTTCTAACTCTGGGGCCAACGTCCTGACTTTC
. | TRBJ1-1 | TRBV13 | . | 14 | CASSFYEENTEAFF | TGTGCCAGCAGCTTTTATGAGGAAAACACTGAAGCTTTCTTT
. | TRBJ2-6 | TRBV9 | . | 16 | CASSRTVRSGANVLTF | TGTGCCAGCTCCAGGACAGTCCGCTCTGGGGCCAACGTCCTGACTTTC